A selection of T cell receptor beta chains follows, all from one sample in a study of blood T cell repertoires in COVID-19. Assay: immunoSEQ multiplex PCR; the TCRdb copy retains only in-frame clones and omits some. The sample records around 150,000 clones, roughly 88% being singletons. Sequenced sample: peripheral blood. The source of these receptors is a man between 60 and 70 years old with active or convalescent COVID-19. Each CDR3 is given with its conserved first and last residue. Fields, in order: D gene, clone size, J gene, V gene, CDR3 protein, CDR3 DNA. A D gene is named only where the DNA matches it firmly. Rows may omit the clone size; those that give it use once, few, many or a size class.

- once TRBJ2-5 TRBV4-1 CASSQGGGLGETQYF TGCGCCAGCAGCCAGGGCGGGGGCTTAGGAGAGACCCAGTACTTC
TRBD1 - TRBJ1-5 TRBV28 CASSSLGTANQPQHF TGTGCCAGCAGCTCCTTAGGGACAGCTAATCAGCCCCAGCATTTT
- - TRBJ2-7 TRBV18 CASSPFRGTYNEQYF TGTGCCAGCTCACCGTTCAGGGGAACGTACAACGAGCAGTACTTC
TRBD2 - TRBJ2-7 TRBV27 CASGIPGTSGSVYEQYF TGTGCCAGCGGAATACCGGGGACTAGCGGGAGTGTCTACGAGCAGTACTTC
TRBD1 - TRBJ1-5 TRBV28 CASSSPGQGDQPQHF TGTGCCAGCAGTTCCCCGGGACAGGGCGATCAGCCCCAGCATTTT
TRBD1 - TRBJ1-1 TRBV19 CASSIGRTGLITEAFF TGTGCCAGTAGTATTGGGAGGACAGGGTTGATCACTGAAGCTTTCTTT
- - TRBJ2-1 TRBV20-1 CSARDRNEQFF TGCAGTGCTAGAGATCGCAATGAGCAGTTCTTC
- - TRBJ2-5 TRBV9 CASSVASGEETQYF TGTGCCAGCAGCGTAGCTTCAGGGGAAGAGACCCAGTACTTC
TRBD1 - TRBJ1-1 TRBV13 CASRQGANTEAFF TGTGCCAGCAGACAGGGGGCGAACACTGAAGCTTTCTTT
TRBD1 - TRBJ2-7 TRBV5-4 CASSLSKDRAVYEQYF TGTGCCAGCAGCTTGTCCAAGGACAGGGCCGTCTACGAGCAGTACTTC
TRBD1 - TRBJ1-1 TRBV5-1 CASSITGEENTEAFF TGCGCCAGCAGCATTACAGGGGAGGAGAACACTGAAGCTTTCTTT